The present T cell receptor (beta chain) was sequenced within a study of OX40 agonist ivuxolimab in advanced cancers. In the study overall: Two cutaneous melanoma patients and one hepatocellular carcinoma patient, three in all, had partial responses. Study-wide results and limits: Partly responding patients at 0.1-3.0 mg/kg showed some of the smallest clonal expansion.

Autoimmune disease history or systemic immunosuppression barred patients. Note on this clone: The antigen is unknown. The same CDR3 is also encoded by other DNA sequences in this sample.

The junction had 3 bases not matched to a gene; V was cut back by 3 bases and J by 2 bases. Looked up from germline, CDR1 is KGHSH and CDR2 is LQKENI. The CDR3 loop spans 15 amino acids. The protocol was immunoSEQ multiplex PCR, while the TCRdb copy is restricted to in-frame clones and leaves out a portion. The sample contains some 83,000 clones, about 81% of which appear only once. Sequences were derived from CD4+ or CD8+ T cells sorted from blood, sampled in a trial of the OX40 agonist ivuxolimab. The V and J genes are TRBV18 and TRBJ2-1; 8 bases are a match to TRBD1. The receptor's source is an adult with an advanced solid tumor such as melanoma, head and neck, liver or kidney cancer. CDR3 bases: TGTGCCAGCTCACCCGGGACAGGAGCCTACAATGAGCAGTTCTTC. This translates into CASSPGTGAYNEQFF.